The rows below give T cell receptor beta chains drawn from one sample of a study of tumor and adjacent non-tumor tissue in lung cancer. From the multiplex PCR reads, TCRdb called clonotypes with MiXCR, one entry per CDR3 protein. The data contain 80,000 to 100,000 distinct CDR3 sequences, 80% of them seen just once; the ten biggest clones take up more than 30%. Sequencing was done on a sample of distant non-tumor lung tissue. Source of these receptors: a man aged 60 to 69 with small cell lung cancer. Each CDR3 is given with its conserved first and last residue. A D gene is named only where the DNA matches it firmly.

d_call | j_call | v_call | cdr3_aa
TRBD1 | TRBJ1-1 | TRBV6-2/TRBV6-3 | CVSSLTGENIEAFF
TRBD1 | TRBJ2-3 | TRBV20-1 | CSARVGTGVGDTQCF
- | TRBJ2-6 | TRBV5-1 | CASSLPFNSGANVLTF
- | TRBJ1-1 | TRBV5-6 | CASSLASGIANTKAFF
TRBD2 | TRBJ2-1 | TRBV6-1 | CSSRTSETSYNEQFF
- | TRBJ1-2 | TRBV20-1 | CSAREGRQAQSVPTF
- | TRBJ2-3 | TRBV28 | CASTSGVRNLPGHTQYF
- | TRBJ2-6 | TRBV29-1 | CSVGENSGANLLAF
TRBD2 | TRBJ2-1 | TRBV20-1 | CGTKTSGHNELFF
- | TRBJ2-2 | TRBV11-2 | CPSSLESTWELFF
- | TRBJ2-1 | TRBV15 | CATSRATGEQFF
- | TRBJ1-1 | TRBV5-1 | CASSPRPGPNTEAFF
TRBD2 | TRBJ2-1 | TRBV11-1 | CASSTDSRTSGSGNEQFF
- | - | TRBV11-2 | CAISLDSNQPQYF
- | TRBJ2-7 | TRBV20-1 | CSARSGSEQYF
- | TRBJ2-6 | TRBV4-2 | CASSQEPGSGTNVLTF
TRBD1 | TRBJ1-6 | TRBV6-5 | CACSYSTGRASPLHF
- | TRBJ2-3 | TRBV28 | CASSLFATPAGHYF
- | TRBJ2-2 | TRBV6-6 | CVNSSSNTGELFF
- | TRBJ1-6 | TRBV4-2 | CASSQELRGGSPLHF
TRBD2 | TRBJ2-1 | TRBV4-1 | CASSYPVAGESYNEQFF
- | TRBJ2-2 | TRBV6-5 | CASNFVEGGEMFF
- | TRBJ2-2 | TRBV4-2 | CASNQDVRANTGEPFF
- | TRBJ2-1 | TRBV28 | CANSFVRRDYNKQFF
- | TRBJ2-5 | TRBV4-1 | CASSTTSVTIQETQYF
TRBD2 | TRBJ2-3 | TRBV20-1 | CSASPAGREADTLCF
- | TRBJ2-1 | TRBV12-3/TRBV12-4 | CAGSDRRHSYNERFF
TRBD2 | TRBJ2-1 | TRBV6-1 | CASIFSGSRNELLF
- | TRBJ2-5 | TRBV6-5 | CASESAGLGEETQYF
- | TRBJ2-3 | TRBV11-2 | CVSSLAPGCTDTQYF
TRBD1 | TRBJ2-1 | TRBV6-4 | CASSVGQENNEQFF
- | TRBJ1-1 | TRBV5-5 | CASSLLSNTEAFF
- | TRBJ2-2 | TRBV29-1 | CSVSRFGELFF
- | TRBJ2-2 | TRBV7-7 | CASSRDSNTGELFF
TRBD2 | TRBJ2-1 | TRBV12-3/TRBV12-4 | CASGNGGRASYNEQFF
- | - | TRBV29-1 | CSVEISTYTQHF
- | TRBJ2-2 | TRBV6-6 | CASSSSNAEELFF
TRBD2 | TRBJ2-3 | TRBV12-3/TRBV12-4 | CASGRGLAGEGDTQYF
TRBD1 | TRBJ2-3 | TRBV11-1 | CASSSTQGTDAQYF
- | TRBJ1-5 | TRBV29-1 | CSFGTGSWQPQHF
- | TRBJ1-2 | TRBV4-1 | CASIQGQQGNYGYTF
- | TRBJ2-2 | TRBV5-1 | CASSLSRAGTGELFF